A selection of T cell receptor beta chains follows, all from one sample in a study of shared clonotypes between healthy human individuals. Produced via immunoSEQ multiplex PCR; TCRdb's table is partial and in-frame only. The repertoire consists of approximately 2,300,000 clones, with 85% to 95% occurring once and the leading ten covering about 0.41%. Sequencing was carried out using naive CD4+ T cells from PBMCs. These receptors all come from a man between 18 and 29 years old in good health. Some clones in this sample may be carry-over from other donors' samples. Both conserved end residues are part of each CDR3. Fields, in order: CDR3 DNA, CDR3 protein, D gene, clone size, V gene, J gene. D genes are given only for firm matches. The size of a clone is reported for some rows only, either as once, few or many, or as a class for expanded clones.

cdr3_nt: TGTGCCATTAGCGGGGTACAGGGCTACGAGCAGTACTTC; cdr3_aa: CAISGVQGYEQYF; d_call: TRBD2; clone_size: .; v_call: TRBV10-3; j_call: TRBJ2-7
cdr3_nt: TGTGCTAGTGGTGCTAGCGGGACCTACGAGCAGTACTTC; cdr3_aa: CASGASGTYEQYF; d_call: TRBD2; clone_size: .; v_call: TRBV12-5; j_call: TRBJ2-7
cdr3_nt: TGTGCCAGCAGTGCATATAGCGGGTACAACACCGGGGAGCTGTTTTTT; cdr3_aa: CASSAYSGYNTGELFF; d_call: TRBD2; clone_size: .; v_call: TRBV6-1; j_call: TRBJ2-2
cdr3_nt: TGTGCCAGCAGCCAGGGCGGTGGTGGAGGGAACACTGAAGCTTTCTTT; cdr3_aa: CASSQGGGGGNTEAFF; d_call: .; clone_size: .; v_call: TRBV5-4; j_call: TRBJ1-1
cdr3_nt: TGTGCCACCAGCAGAGACAGGACAGGGAGTCGGAAACTGTTTTTT; cdr3_aa: CATSRDRTGSRKLFF; d_call: TRBD1; clone_size: .; v_call: TRBV15; j_call: TRBJ1-4
cdr3_nt: TGTGCCAGCAGTGCCCACAGGTCTGCGGAGCAGTACTTC; cdr3_aa: CASSAHRSAEQYF; d_call: .; clone_size: .; v_call: TRBV27; j_call: TRBJ2-7
cdr3_nt: TGTGCCAGCAGCTTATTCGGCCGTCTCGGAGCCGGGGAGCTGTTTTTT; cdr3_aa: CASSLFGRLGAGELFF; d_call: .; clone_size: .; v_call: TRBV7-2; j_call: TRBJ2-2
cdr3_nt: TGTGCCAGCATGAGGGGCGGCTACAATGAGCAGTTCTTC; cdr3_aa: CASMRGGYNEQFF; d_call: .; clone_size: .; v_call: TRBV28; j_call: TRBJ2-1
cdr3_nt: TGTGCCAGCAGTTTACTAGCGGGGCCGTCCTACGAGCAGTACTTC; cdr3_aa: CASSLLAGPSYEQYF; d_call: TRBD2; clone_size: once; v_call: TRBV27; j_call: TRBJ2-7
cdr3_nt: TGTGCCAGCAGTGGAGAACAGGGGGGGCAGTACTTC; cdr3_aa: CASSGEQGGQYF; d_call: TRBD1; clone_size: once; v_call: TRBV2; j_call: TRBJ2-7
cdr3_nt: TGTGCCAGTAGTATGATCGGGACAGGACTCAATCAGCCCCAGCATTTT; cdr3_aa: CASSMIGTGLNQPQHF; d_call: TRBD1; clone_size: .; v_call: TRBV19; j_call: TRBJ1-5
cdr3_nt: TGCGCCAGCAGCCAGCCTGGGGGGACTTCAGGGGAAAAACTGTTTTTT; cdr3_aa: CASSQPGGTSGEKLFF; d_call: .; clone_size: .; v_call: TRBV4-1; j_call: TRBJ1-4
cdr3_nt: TGTGCCAGCAGTGACTCGTTCCTCGGCCTCACCGGGGAGCTGTTTTTT; cdr3_aa: CASSDSFLGLTGELFF; d_call: .; clone_size: once; v_call: TRBV6-4; j_call: TRBJ2-2
cdr3_nt: TGTGCCAGCAGTGGACGATTTACGAAGGGCTCCTACGAGCAGTACTTC; cdr3_aa: CASSGRFTKGSYEQYF; d_call: .; clone_size: .; v_call: TRBV6-1; j_call: TRBJ2-7
cdr3_nt: TGTGCCAGCAGTTACTCGATGAGCTCTGGGGCCAACGTCCTGACTTTC; cdr3_aa: CASSYSMSSGANVLTF; d_call: .; clone_size: once; v_call: TRBV6-6; j_call: TRBJ2-6
cdr3_nt: TGTGCCAGCAGCACGAACTCAGATACGCAGTATTTT; cdr3_aa: CASSTNSDTQYF; d_call: .; clone_size: .; v_call: TRBV2; j_call: TRBJ2-3
cdr3_nt: TGCGCCAGCACCCGACTAGCGGGAGGCCCGGTTTTGGCTTCCACCGGGGAGCTGTTTTTT; cdr3_aa: CASTRLAGGPVLASTGELFF; d_call: TRBD2; clone_size: .; v_call: TRBV10-2; j_call: TRBJ2-2
cdr3_nt: TGTGCCAGAACCCTTGACCCCCTAGCGGGAGGCCCAATACAAGAGACCCAGTACTTC; cdr3_aa: CARTLDPLAGGPIQETQYF; d_call: TRBD2; clone_size: .; v_call: TRBV5-3; j_call: TRBJ2-5
cdr3_nt: TGTGCCAGCAGTTACCCCCCCTATGGCTACACCTTC; cdr3_aa: CASSYPPYGYTF; d_call: .; clone_size: .; v_call: TRBV28; j_call: TRBJ1-2
cdr3_nt: TGTGCCAGCAGCTTAGGGGCGACCCTCGCAAATGGCTACACCTTC; cdr3_aa: CASSLGATLANGYTF; d_call: .; clone_size: .; v_call: TRBV7-9; j_call: TRBJ1-2
cdr3_nt: TGTGCCAGCAGTGTAGAGACAGGGCCAAGCTCCTACGAGCAGTACTTC; cdr3_aa: CASSVETGPSSYEQYF; d_call: TRBD1; clone_size: .; v_call: TRBV6-1; j_call: TRBJ2-7
cdr3_nt: TGCGCCAGCAGCTACGGACTAGCGGGAAATGCCTATGAGCAGTTCTTC; cdr3_aa: CASSYGLAGNAYEQFF; d_call: TRBD2; clone_size: once; v_call: TRBV5-1; j_call: TRBJ2-1
cdr3_nt: TGTGCCAGCAGTTACTTGGGGAGGTGGGACACCGGGGAGCTGTTTTTT; cdr3_aa: CASSYLGRWDTGELFF; d_call: .; clone_size: .; v_call: TRBV6-5; j_call: TRBJ2-2
cdr3_nt: TGTGCCAGCAGCTCCAGGAATAGCAATCAGCCCCAGCATTTT; cdr3_aa: CASSSRNSNQPQHF; d_call: .; clone_size: .; v_call: TRBV5-6; j_call: TRBJ1-5
cdr3_nt: TGTGCCAGCAGCCCAGGCCTCGGGACTCCAAATACGCAGTATTTT; cdr3_aa: CASSPGLGTPNTQYF; d_call: .; clone_size: once; v_call: TRBV7-3; j_call: TRBJ2-3
cdr3_nt: TGTGCCAGCTCCCTACAGACAGTGACCGGGGAGCTGTTTTTT; cdr3_aa: CASSLQTVTGELFF; d_call: .; clone_size: once; v_call: TRBV18; j_call: TRBJ2-2
cdr3_nt: TGTGCCAGTAGTATGATTCATGCCCCCCGGGTAGAGTTCTTC; cdr3_aa: CASSMIHAPRVEFF; d_call: .; clone_size: .; v_call: TRBV19; j_call: TRBJ2-1
cdr3_nt: TGTGCCAGCAGCCCAAGATCCAGGGAAGGAAACACCATATATTTT; cdr3_aa: CASSPRSREGNTIYF; d_call: .; clone_size: .; v_call: TRBV9; j_call: TRBJ1-3
cdr3_nt: TGTGCCAGCAACATCCGTGCCGGGGAGCTGTTTTTT; cdr3_aa: CASNIRAGELFF; d_call: .; clone_size: .; v_call: TRBV28; j_call: TRBJ2-2
cdr3_nt: TGTGCCAGCAGCTGGGTTCCCAATGAAAAACTGTTTTTT; cdr3_aa: CASSWVPNEKLFF; d_call: .; clone_size: .; v_call: TRBV5-5; j_call: TRBJ1-4
cdr3_nt: TGTGCCAGCAGGTGGAGAGGCCCGAACACCGGGGAGCTGTTTTTT; cdr3_aa: CASRWRGPNTGELFF; d_call: .; clone_size: .; v_call: TRBV2; j_call: TRBJ2-2
cdr3_nt: TGTGCCATCAGTGAGGGGGGGGGAGCTTTCTTT; cdr3_aa: CAISEGGGAFF; d_call: .; clone_size: .; v_call: TRBV10-3; j_call: TRBJ1-1
cdr3_nt: TGTGCCAGCAGCTGGGGGTCCGCGCAGTACTTC; cdr3_aa: CASSWGSAQYF; d_call: .; clone_size: .; v_call: TRBV11-2; j_call: TRBJ2-7
cdr3_nt: TGCGCCAGCAGCTTGAGCTCGACAGTGAATTCACCCCTCCACTTT; cdr3_aa: CASSLSSTVNSPLHF; d_call: .; clone_size: .; v_call: TRBV5-1; j_call: TRBJ1-6
cdr3_nt: TGTGCCAGCAGCCCGACACCGGGACATAACACCGGGGAGCTGTTTTTT; cdr3_aa: CASSPTPGHNTGELFF; d_call: .; clone_size: .; v_call: TRBV5-4; j_call: TRBJ2-2
cdr3_nt: TGTGCCAGCAGCCCAAGAACGAGTTACGAGCAGTACTTC; cdr3_aa: CASSPRTSYEQYF; d_call: .; clone_size: .; v_call: TRBV7-2; j_call: TRBJ2-7
cdr3_nt: TGTGCCTGGAGTGTAACGGCAGAAAAAGCTTTCTTT; cdr3_aa: CAWSVTAEKAFF; d_call: .; clone_size: few; v_call: TRBV30; j_call: TRBJ1-1
cdr3_nt: TGCGCCAGCAGCTTGGTGGACAGGGGGTTGGGGAACACTGAAGCTTTCTTT; cdr3_aa: CASSLVDRGLGNTEAFF; d_call: TRBD1; clone_size: .; v_call: TRBV5-1; j_call: TRBJ1-1